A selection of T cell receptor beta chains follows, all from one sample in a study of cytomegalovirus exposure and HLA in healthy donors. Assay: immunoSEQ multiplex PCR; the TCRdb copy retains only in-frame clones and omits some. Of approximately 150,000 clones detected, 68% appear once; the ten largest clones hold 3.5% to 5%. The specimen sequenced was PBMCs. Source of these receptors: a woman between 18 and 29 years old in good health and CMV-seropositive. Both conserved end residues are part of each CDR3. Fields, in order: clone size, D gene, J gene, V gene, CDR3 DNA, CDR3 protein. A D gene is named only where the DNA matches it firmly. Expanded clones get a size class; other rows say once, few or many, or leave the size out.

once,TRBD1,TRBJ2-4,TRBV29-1,TGCAGCGCCCGAGGGACAGGGCGTGGCAACATTCAGTACTTC,CSARGTGRGNIQYF
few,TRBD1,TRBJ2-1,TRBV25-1,TGTGCCAGCAGCGACCGGGACAGGGTAGGCGGGGATGAGCAGTTCTTC,CASSDRDRVGGDEQFF
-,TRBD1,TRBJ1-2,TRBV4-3,TGCGCCAGCAGCCAGACAGGGAGGACGCGCCCGACGCATGGCTACACCTTC,CASSQTGRTRPTHGYTF
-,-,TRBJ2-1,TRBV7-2,TGTGCCAGCCGAGGAACAGGGCGGAATGAGCAGTTCTTC,CASRGTGRNEQFF
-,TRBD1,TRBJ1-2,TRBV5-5,TGTGCCAGCAGGGGGGGTCCAGGGGGTTTAAGCGGCTACACCTTC,CASRGGPGGLSGYTF
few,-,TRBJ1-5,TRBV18,TGTGCCAGCTCACCGGACGTAGGGGGTCAGCCCCAGCATTTT,CASSPDVGGQPQHF
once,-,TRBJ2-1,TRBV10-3,TGTGCCACGGGACTCGACTACAATGAGCAGTTCTTC,CATGLDYNEQFF
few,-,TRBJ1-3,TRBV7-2,TGTGCCAGCAGCCTCAGGGGCTCTGGAAACACCATATATTTT,CASSLRGSGNTIYF
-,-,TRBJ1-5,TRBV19,TGTGCCAGCAAACCTGACCCGACGAGGAGGCCCCAGCATTTT,CASKPDPTRRPQHF
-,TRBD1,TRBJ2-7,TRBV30,TGTGCCTGGACGACAGGGCGCGAGCAGTACTTC,CAWTTGREQYF
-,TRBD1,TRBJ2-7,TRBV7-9,TGTGCCAGCAGCACGGGACAGGGGGCCTACGAGCAGTACTTC,CASSTGQGAYEQYF
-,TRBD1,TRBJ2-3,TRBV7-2,TGTGCCAGCAGCCAAACAGGGGGAGCGCAGTATTTT,CASSQTGGAQYF
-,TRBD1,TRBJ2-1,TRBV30,TGTGCCTGGAGTGTCGGGACAGGAGGGAATGAGCAGTTCTTC,CAWSVGTGGNEQFF
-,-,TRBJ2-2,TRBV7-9,TGTGCCAGCAGCTTAGCCCCTACCGCAAACACCGGGGAGCTGTTTTTT,CASSLAPTANTGELFF
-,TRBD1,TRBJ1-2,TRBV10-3,TGTGCCATCAGACAGGGGGCCGCTAACTATGGCTACACCTTC,CAIRQGAANYGYTF